Listed here are 23 T cell receptor beta chains from one sample, sequenced in a study of control samples from healthy donors and cancer patients. Measured with immunoSEQ multiplex PCR; TCRdb has only the in-frame clones, and not every one. The sample carries roughly 80,000 clones, 70% to 90% recorded once. The sequenced sample consisted of blood. The receptors stem from a woman between 50 and 59 years old in good health.

The chain employs TRBV11-2 and TRBJ1-3, with D perhaps matching TRBD1 (6 bases). The CDR3 spans 15 residues. With 5 bases removed from V and 4 bases from J, the gap between germline ends came to 15 bases. CDR1 is SGHAT, CDR2 FQNNGV, per germline. CDR3 bases: TGTGCCAGCAGCCCGCGTGGACAGATGGGAAACACCATATATTTT. This gives the protein CASSPRGQMGNTIYF.

This clone was counted a single time. The V call is TRBV5-1, the J call TRBJ1-1; possibly TRBD1 for D (5 bases). Trimming stripped 2 bases from V and 0 bases from J, with 11 bases between. The germline gives CDR1 SGHRS, CDR2 YFSETQ. The CDR3 has 15 residues. The CDR3 reads CASSLSGPMNTEAFF. CDR3 in DNA: TGCGCCAGCAGCTTATCGGGGCCGATGAACACTGAAGCTTTCTTT.

This chain uses TRBV12-3 or TRBV12-4 with TRBJ1-4; TRBD1 might be the D (6 bases). Trimming pared 7 bases from V and 8 bases from J, leaving 14 bases between. The CDR3 totals 13 residues. CDR3: CASTQSGVEKLFF. The CDR3 DNA follows: TGTGCCAGCACTCAGTCAGGGGTCGAAAAACTGTTTTTT.

This rearrangement joins TRBV6-5 to TRBJ1-1, with 7 bases lining up with TRBD1. The J segment lost 1 base and the V segment lost 6 bases, leaving 8 bases of the junction unmatched. From germline, CDR1 is MNHEY and CDR2 SVGAGI. The CDR3 runs 15 residues. The CDR3 loop is CASSYDRVRNTEAFF. The CDR3 nucleotides are TGTGCCAGCAGCTACGACAGGGTGCGGAACACTGAAGCTTTCTTT.

V is TRBV2 and J is TRBJ1-6; D is uncertain. The germline V gene has CDR1 SNHLY and CDR2 FYNNEI. Trimming took 2 bases from V and 0 from J, leaving 8 bases between them. The CDR3 has 16 residues. The CDR3 sequence: CASSETYSSYNSPLHF. The CDR3 coding sequence is TGTGCCAGCAGTGAAACCTATAGCTCCTATAATTCACCCCTCCACTTT.

The V gene is TRBV3-1 (or the pseudogene TRBV3-2), the J gene TRBJ1-2; a weak D match, TRBD1 (5 bases). V was clipped by 4 bases and J by 0 bases, with 15 bases between them. Germline V gene lookup returns CDR1 LGHDT and CDR2 YNNKEL (reference sequence). The CDR3 is 16 amino acids. In DNA form, the CDR3 reads TGTGCCAGCAGCCCCTTAGGGACGGCTGCTAACTATGGCTACACCTTC. Its translation is CASSPLGTAANYGYTF.

The rearrangement uses TRBV5-1 and TRBJ2-6, with 7 bases that match TRBD1. The CDR3 contains 16 residues. Trimming cost V 4 bases and J 0 bases; bases outside gene matches: 4. Germline V gene sequence: CDR1 SGHRS, CDR2 YFSETQ. The CDR3, as DNA: TGCGCCAGCAGCCTGGACAGGTTCTCTGGGGCCAACGTCCTGACTTTC. Amino acids: CASSLDRFSGANVLTF.

DNA for the CDR3: TGTGCCAGTAGTATCTCGGGACAGCCCGGCACAGATACGCAGTATTTT. Protein: CASSISGQPGTDTQYF. V is TRBV19 and J is TRBJ2-3; 7 bases are a match to TRBD1. This CDR3 has 16 amino acids. With 3 bases clipped from V and 1 base from J, the junction kept 7 bases outside the gene matches. The V gene's germline CDR1 is LNHDA and CDR2 SQIVND (reference sequence).

The gene calls are TRBV9 and TRBJ2-3; D is uncertain. The CDR3 covers 15 residues. The V end was cut by 4 bases, the J end by 4 bases, with 16 bases between. Germline CDR1 SGDLS, CDR2 YYNGEE. The CDR3 is CASSPQESRADTQYF. CDR3 DNA: TGTGCCAGCAGCCCTCAGGAGTCGCGCGCAGATACGCAGTATTTT.

The genes are TRBV6-1 and TRBJ1-2; D unclear. Germline CDR1 reads MNHNS; CDR2 reads SASEGT. The CDR3 consists of 15 residues. Trimming took off 2 bases at V and 0 bases at J, with 10 bases between the two ends. The CDR3 loop reads CASSEPVATNYGYTF. Written as DNA, the CDR3 is TGTGCCAGCAGTGAACCGGTGGCCACTAACTATGGCTACACCTTC.

This clone was recorded once. The CDR3 coding sequence is TGTGCCAGCAGCTTGGACAGGAACACTGAAGCTTTCTTT. It yields the protein CASSLDRNTEAFF. The chain carries TRBV14 and TRBJ1-1; D perhaps matches TRBD1 (6 bases). This CDR3 comprises 13 residues. Germline CDR1 SGHDN, CDR2 FVKESK. V was pared by 5 bases and J by 1 base, with 8 bases between.

This clone has a single count. This rearrangement joins TRBV10-1 to TRBJ2-1; D remains ambiguous. Germline V gene data show CDR1 as WNHNN and CDR2 as SYGVQD (reference sequence). V was trimmed by 0 bases and J by 12 bases, leaving 12 bases between them. The CDR3 spans 13 residues. The CDR3: CASSESKVDRQFF. The CDR3 region has the DNA TGCGCCAGCAGTGAGTCGAAAGTGGACCGGCAGTTCTTC.

This chain joins TRBV24-1 and TRBJ2-1, with 7 bases that match TRBD1. CDR1 KGHDR and CDR2 SFDVKD come from the germline V gene. CDR3 length: 17 amino acids. V was pared by 4 bases and J by 5 bases, with 13 bases of the junction left unmatched. CDR3 nucleotide sequence: TGTGCCACCAGTGAGGGGCCGACTTTAGGGGGCCACAATGAGCAGTTCTTC. Its protein product is CATSEGPTLGGHNEQFF.

J is TRBJ1-2 and V is TRBV4-1; D not resolved. The V end lost 1 base, the J end lost 1 base, and 7 bases lay between the germline ends. This CDR3 contains 14 residues. Germline V gene lookup returns CDR1 MGHRA and CDR2 YSYEKL. The CDR3 region has the DNA TGCGCCAGCAGCCAAGTACAGTTTAACTATGGCTACACCTTC. It yields the protein CASSQVQFNYGYTF.

V usage is TRBV6-5 and J usage is TRBJ2-1, with 10 bases lining up with TRBD2. From germline, CDR1 is MNHEY and CDR2 SVGAGI. V lost 1 base and J lost 5; bases outside the gene matches: 2. This CDR3 region has 15 residues. The CDR3 DNA reads TGTGCCAGCAGTTACTTCGGGACTAGCGACAATGAGCAGTTCTTC. Protein product: CASSYFGTSDNEQFF.

The CDR3 here is CASGQGANYGYTF. CDR3 sequence (DNA): TGTGCCTCGGGACAGGGGGCCAACTATGGCTACACCTTC. The chain has TRBV10-3 and TRBJ1-2; TRBD1 matches 12 bases. Germline V gives CDR1 ENHRY, CDR2 SYGVKD. CDR3 length equals 13 residues. The junction had 3 bases not matched to a gene; V was cut back by 11 bases and J by 2 bases.

The chain couples TRBV3-1 (or the pseudogene TRBV3-2) to TRBJ1-2; D call uncertain. This CDR3 has 19 residues. CDR1 LGHDT and CDR2 YNNKEL come from the germline V gene (reference sequence). V shed 1 base and J shed 8 bases, with 29 bases lying between them. CDR3 nucleotide sequence: TGTGCCAGCAGCCAAGGTATTATGGGAGCCTCGTACCTCGAGGGAGGCTACACCTTC. Translation: CASSQGIMGASYLEGGYTF.

The J gene is TRBJ2-3, the V gene TRBV7-8; weak D call: TRBD2 (5 bases). The CDR3 is made up of 15 amino acids. With 0 bases removed from V and 6 bases from J, the gap between germline ends came to 13 bases. The germline CDR1 and CDR2 sequences are SGHVS and FQNEAQ. CDR3 bases: TGTGCCAGCAGCTTAGCGCGGGTACTCAGGGATACGCAGTATTTT. Residues: CASSLARVLRDTQYF. The complete variable domain, with remaining parts taken from reference TRBV7-8 and TRBJ2-3, reads GAGVSQSPRYKVAKRGQDVALRCDPISGHVSLFWYQQALGQGPEFLTYFQNEAQLDKSGLPSDRFFAERPEGSVSTLKIQRTQQEDSAVYLCASSLARVLRDTQYFGPGTRLTVL.

A few counts support this clone. V and J are TRBV5-4 and TRBJ2-1; TRBD2 matches at 7 bases. CDR3 length: 16 amino acids. The germline gives CDR1 SGHNT, CDR2 YYREEE (reference sequence). V lost 4 bases and J lost 3; bases outside the gene matches: 10. The DNA for the CDR3 is TGTGCCAGCAGCCCGAAAGAGCGGGGCCTCTACAATGAGCAGTTCTTC. Translating it yields CASSPKERGLYNEQFF.

This chain uses TRBV5-1 with TRBJ1-2; D ambiguous. V lost 2 bases and J lost 4, with 9 bases in between. The CDR3 has 13 amino acids. The V gene's germline CDR1 is SGHRS and CDR2 YFSETQ. This CDR3 reads CASSFEGGYGYTF. The CDR3 bases are TGCGCCAGCAGCTTTGAGGGTGGCTATGGCTACACCTTC. Looking up the rest from reference TRBV5-1 and TRBJ1-2 gives the full variable domain: KAGVTQTPRYLIKTRGQQVTLSCSPISGHRSVSWYQQTPGQGLQFLFEYFSETQRNKGNFPGRFSGRQFSNSRSEMNVSTLELGDSALYLCASSFEGGYGYTFGSGTRLTVV.

This clone has just a few counts. This specimen includes other DNA sequences encoding the same CDR3. The V and J genes are TRBV2 and TRBJ1-2; possible D gene TRBD1, 6 bases. The CDR3 has 13 residues. The germline V and J ends were trimmed by 6 bases and 4 bases, with 12 bases remaining between them. The germline gives CDR1 SNHLY, CDR2 FYNNEI. In nucleotides, the CDR3 is TGTGCCAGCAGCGTCGACAGGCTCTATGGCTACACCTTC. Translation gives CASSVDRLYGYTF.

V is TRBV9 and J is TRBJ1-6, with a weak D call TRBD1 (5 bases). The CDR3 covers 14 residues. The V and J ends lost 3 bases and 7 bases respectively, with 11 bases between them. Germline loops: CDR1 SGDLS, CDR2 YYNGEE. The CDR3 nucleotides are TGTGCCAGCAGCGCCCGGGGGGAAAATTCACCCCTCCACTTT. This encodes CASSARGENSPLHF. Variable domain in full (rest from reference TRBV9 and TRBJ1-6): DSGVTQTPKHLITATGQRVTLRCSPRSGDLSVYWYQQSLDQGLQFLIQYYNGEERAKGNILERFSAQQFPDLHSELNLSSLELGDSALYFCASSARGENSPLHFGNGTRLTVT.

This clone showed up just once. The V gene is TRBV19, the J gene TRBJ1-5; D is perhaps TRBD1 (6 bases). V lost 7 bases to trimming and J lost 0 bases, with 7 bases between them. This CDR3 spans 13 amino acids. The V gene's germline CDR1 is LNHDA and CDR2 SQIVND (reference sequence). Here the CDR3 reads CASNRDSNQPQHF. CDR3 DNA sequence: TGTGCCAGTAACAGGGATAGCAATCAGCCCCAGCATTTT.